Shown below are 8 T cell receptor beta chains from a single sample sequenced in a study of beta chain features in type 1 diabetes. Study findings and constraints: TCRB CDR3s from Type 1 diabetes patients were moderately but significantly shorter in all four CD4+ subsets.

Investigators reverse transcribed all isolated RNA, so they sequenced expressed TCRB transcripts. Assay used: immunoSEQ multiplex PCR; TCRdb lists only in-frame clones, some missing. The sample records 640,000 or so clones, around an eighth being singletons. For these TCRs, the target antigens are not known. The material sequenced was naive CD4+ T cells from blood. These receptors were obtained from a man aged 18 to 30 with type 1 diabetes.

The rearrangement joins TRBV7-2 to TRBJ2-2; 8 bases match TRBD1. Germline V gene lookup returns CDR1 SGHTA and CDR2 FQGNSA. The CDR3 is made up of 16 amino acids. The V gene end was trimmed by 5 bases and the J gene end by 0 bases; junction bases not matched to a gene: 5. CDR3 nucleotide sequence: TGTGCCAGCAGCCGACAGGGGCTCGCGAACACCGGGGAGCTGTTTTTT. It translates to CASSRQGLANTGELFF.

The chain carries TRBV6-6 and TRBJ1-1; 8 bases fit TRBD1. The CDR3 totals 14 residues. Losses at the gene ends were 5 bases for V and 4 bases for J; bases not matched to a gene: 6. Germline lookup yields CDR1 MNHNY and CDR2 SVGAGI (reference sequence). CDR3 protein: CASSAGGPFTEAFF. The DNA for the CDR3 is TGTGCCAGCAGTGCAGGGGGCCCCTTCACTGAAGCTTTCTTT.

Only a few counts were recorded for this clone. The chain employs TRBV5-4 and TRBJ1-4, with D unclear. There are 13 residues in the CDR3. Trimming removed 0 bases at V and 8 bases at J, with 8 bases between. Germline values: CDR1 SGHNT, CDR2 YYREEE (reference sequence). In DNA, the CDR3 is TGTGCCAGCAGCTTGGCCCAGAGCGAAAAACTGTTTTTT. Amino acids: CASSLAQSEKLFF.

This clone was observed a few times. The chain couples TRBV19 to TRBJ2-1; D ambiguous. The CDR3 spans 15 residues. V was cut by 1 base and J by 0 bases, with 7 bases left in between. The germline gives CDR1 LNHDA, CDR2 SQIVND (reference sequence). The DNA of the CDR3 is TGTGCCAGTAGTATAGGGCTGAGCTCCTACAATGAGCAGTTCTTC. Its protein product is CASSIGLSSYNEQFF. The full variable domain, its missing parts supplied by reference TRBV19 and TRBJ2-1, is DGGITQSPKYLFRKEGQNVTLSCEQNLNHDAMYWYRQDPGQGLRLIYYSQIVNDFQKGDIAEGYSVSREKKESFPLTVTSAQKNPTAFYLCASSIGLSSYNEQFFGPGTRLTVL.

This clone was detected only a few times. This chain connects TRBV29-1 to TRBJ2-7; weak D call: TRBD2 (7 bases). The CDR3 has 13 amino acids. Germline V CDR1 and CDR2: SQVTM, ANQGSEA. Trimming shortened V by 4 bases and J by 9 bases, and 19 bases separated the two germline ends. CDR3 in amino acids: CSVGALGGDVQYF. CDR3 nucleotide sequence: TGCAGCGTTGGGGCCCTAGGGGGGGATGTGCAGTACTTC.

This chain uses TRBV19 with TRBJ2-7; no definite D call. Germline V CDR1 and CDR2: LNHDA, SQIVND (reference sequence). The CDR3 extends over 13 amino acids. The V end lost 9 bases, the J end lost 2 bases, and 14 bases lay between the germline ends. DNA of the CDR3: TGTGCCAGAGGCCCTCGTGGCCCCTACGAGCAGTACTTC. The encoded protein is CARGPRGPYEQYF.

This clone was seen only a few times. The same CDR3 is also encoded by other DNA sequences in this sample. The CDR3 DNA follows: TGCGCCAGCAGCTTGATCCCGAGCCAAGAGACCCAGTACTTC. It codes for CASSLIPSQETQYF. V gene TRBV5-1 combines with J gene TRBJ2-5; D is undetermined. Trimming removed 1 base from V and 1 base from J, with 8 bases in between. Germline V gene data show CDR1 as SGHRS and CDR2 as YFSETQ. The CDR3 is 14 residues long.

The chain's CDR3 is CASSPLGQRNTEAFF. The CDR3 nucleotides read TGCGCCAGCAGCCCCTTGGGACAACGGAACACTGAAGCTTTCTTT. This chain links TRBV4-1 with TRBJ1-1, with a possible D match to TRBD1 (6 bases). V dropped 4 bases and J dropped 1 base, with 13 bases sitting between them. This CDR3 region has 15 residues. Germline V gene data show CDR1 as MGHRA and CDR2 as YSYEKL.